The 20 T cell receptor beta chains given below trace back to one sample, sequenced in a study of prognosis after radiotherapy for stage I lung cancer. Genomic DNA provided the template from which TCR beta CDR3 was amplified by two-round multiplex PCR. First-round PCR, the initial amplification, used primers specific to each TRBV and TRBJ gene. Via MiXCR, TCRdb re-called the multiplex PCR reads, giving one row per CDR3 protein. The sample contains approximately 25,000 distinct CDR3 sequences, roughly 40% of which appear only once. Source: PBMCs, taken before or after stereotactic body radiation therapy (not recorded which). Source of these receptors: a donor aged 50 or older with non-small cell lung cancer.

The chain is built from TRBV19 and TRBJ2-1; D gene ambiguous. The V gene's germline CDR1 is LNHDA and CDR2 SQIVND (reference sequence). There are 15 residues in the CDR3. V dropped 7 bases and J dropped 0 bases, with 13 bases sitting between them. The CDR3: CASKARAISYNEQFF. CDR3 nucleotides: TGTGCCAGTAAAGCCCGTGCTATCTCCTACAATGAGCAGTTCTTC.

At least ten counts were recorded for this clonotype. V is TRBV28 and J is TRBJ2-1; D unclear. The CDR3 sequence is 10 residues long. The germline CDR1 and CDR2 sequences are MDHEN and SYDVKM. With 4 bases removed from V and 7 bases from J, the gap between germline ends came to 2 bases. The CDR3 here is CASSSNEQFF. The CDR3 region has the DNA TGTGCCAGCAGTTCTAATGAGCAGTTCTTC.

Comments on this clonotype: The conserved phenylalanine or tryptophan normally closing the CDR3 is absent here, so this likely arose from a read error. V gene TRBV6-2 or TRBV6-3 combines with J gene TRBJ2-7, with 7 bases fitting TRBD1. Looked up from germline, CDR1 is MNHEY and CDR2 is SVGEGT. The CDR3 runs to 13 residues. V shed 6 bases and J 3 bases; nucleotides not matched to a gene: 5. The CDR3 is CASRQTGNYEQYS. The CDR3 nucleotides are TGTGCCAGCAGACAGACAGGGAACTACGAGCAGTACTCC.

This clonotype was seen repeatedly, ten times or more. The J gene is TRBJ1-4, the V gene TRBV27; tentative D call: TRBD1 (5 bases). The V end was cut by 5 bases, the J end by 5 bases, with 18 bases between. The CDR3 length is 16 residues. Per the germline V gene, CDR1 is MNHEY and CDR2 is SMNVEV (reference sequence). CDR3 coding DNA: TGTGCCAGCAGTCGCCGTACAGGTAGCCAAAATGAAAAACTGTTTTTT. It translates to CASSRRTGSQNEKLFF.

There are many counts of this clonotype. The gene calls are TRBV3-1 and TRBJ1-4, with 12 bases matching TRBD1. V lost 5 bases, J lost 6 bases, and 10 bases stayed unmatched. CDR3 size: 17 residues. Germline CDR1 LGHDT, CDR2 YNNKEL (reference sequence). DNA of the CDR3: TGTGCCAGCAGCGGAGTCCCGGGACAGGGGGCATATGAAAAACTGTTTTTT. This sequence encodes CASSGVPGQGAYEKLFF.

The rearrangement links TRBV12-5 to TRBJ1-2, with TRBD1 as a possible D gene (5 bases). Germline V CDR1 and CDR2: LGHNT, FRNRAP. The CDR3 contains 15 residues. V lost 2 bases, J lost 4 bases, and 14 bases lay in between. The CDR3: CASGLWGRVGYGYTF. The CDR3 DNA sequence: TGTGCTAGTGGTTTGTGGGGCAGAGTGGGCTATGGCTACACCTTC.

This clonotype was seen just once. One end of the junction varies from germline; a read error may be responsible. The V call is TRBV12-3 or TRBV12-4, the J call TRBJ2-2; D may be TRBD2 (5 bases). The CDR3 totals 13 residues. Here the CDR3 reads CASSFVGAGDLFF. The CDR3 coding sequence is TGTGCCAGCAGTTTTGTGGGTGCCGGGGATCTGTTTTTT.

This clonotype was found many times. J is TRBJ2-3 and V is TRBV7-9, with 8 nucleotides matching TRBD2. The CDR3 contains 14 residues. Germline V gene lookup returns CDR1 SEHNR and CDR2 FQNEAQ (reference sequence). The V and J ends lost 4 bases and 1 base, in that order; junction bases with no gene match: 1. CDR3 nucleotides: TGTGCCAGCAGCTGGCGGGGGGGCACAGATACGCAGTATTTT. Residues: CASSWRGGTDTQYF.

The rearrangement uses TRBV5-1 and TRBJ1-2, with D unresolved. This CDR3 is 15 amino acids long. CDR1 is SGHRS and CDR2 is YFSETQ in the germline V gene. V lost 0 bases and J 4 bases, leaving 13 bases between the germline ends. CDR3 loop: CASSLDGAKAYGYTF. The CDR3 region has the DNA TGCGCCAGCAGCTTGGATGGAGCTAAGGCCTATGGCTACACCTTC.

The sample holds one count of this clonotype. The V and J genes are TRBV9 and TRBJ2-7; no clear D. The V end lost 3 bases, the J end lost 1 base, and 8 bases lay between the germline ends. This CDR3 spans 13 amino acids. Germline CDR1 and CDR2: SGDLS and YYNGEE. The CDR3 region is CASSGTASYEQYF. DNA of the CDR3: TGTGCCAGCAGCGGGACGGCTTCCTACGAGCAGTACTTC.

This clonotype has a count of ten or more. CDR3 amino acids: CSARVSNYGYTF. In DNA, the CDR3 is TGCAGTGCTAGAGTGTCTAACTATGGCTACACCTTC. J is TRBJ1-2 and V is TRBV20-1; no clear D. In germline, CDR1 is DFQATT, CDR2 SNEGSKA (reference sequence). Trimming removed 1 base at V and 0 bases at J, with 3 bases between. CDR3 length: 12 residues.

This clonotype was detected ten times or more. The rearrangement links TRBV5-1 to TRBJ1-4; TRBD1 is a possible D gene (6 bases). This CDR3 region has 15 residues. The V end lost 4 bases, the J end lost 8 bases, and 18 bases lay between the germline ends. Germline values: CDR1 SGHRS, CDR2 YFSETQ. CDR3 DNA sequence: TGCGCCAGCAGCCCAGGGACATCCTTGAGGGAAAAACTGTTTTTT. Protein: CASSPGTSLREKLFF.

About this clonotype itself: A far larger clone is one nucleotide away, so this likely arose from a read error. The chain couples TRBV6-5 to TRBJ2-7; D possibly corresponds to TRBD1 (6 bases). Trimming pared 7 bases from V and 6 bases from J, leaving 10 bases between. The CDR3 contains 11 residues. Germline V gene data show CDR1 as MNHEY and CDR2 as SVGAGI. The CDR3 loop reads CASIAGVEQYF. CDR3 nucleotide sequence: TGTGCCAGCATTGCAGGGGTCGAGCAGTACTTC.

This clonotype was detected many times. CDR3: CASTAQGNNEKLFF. CDR3 sequence (DNA): TGTGCCAGTACCGCACAGGGGAACAATGAAAAACTGTTTTTT. The chain carries TRBV19 and TRBJ1-4, with 7 bases aligning to TRBD1. The V gene's germline CDR1 is LNHDA and CDR2 SQIVND (reference sequence). This CDR3 contains 14 residues. V lost 7 bases and J lost 5; bases outside the gene matches: 7.

This clonotype was observed a few times. The J gene is TRBJ2-7, the V gene TRBV5-6; no reliable D call. Germline CDR1 is SGHDT and CDR2 is YYEEEE. Trimming pared 0 bases from V and 2 bases from J, leaving 12 bases between. The CDR3 has 15 amino acids. CDR3: CASSLASGQPYEQYF. The DNA for the CDR3 is TGTGCCAGCAGCTTGGCCTCGGGCCAGCCCTACGAGCAGTACTTC.

Regarding this clonotype: At one end the junction does not follow the germline gene, possibly because of a read error. The gene calls are TRBV15 and TRBJ2-3, with 8 bases lining up with TRBD2. The germline V gene encodes CDR1 LNHNV and CDR2 YYDKDF (reference sequence). This CDR3 spans 16 amino acids. The CDR3 coding sequence is TGTGCCACCAGCAGAGATCGAGCGGGAGCCTCAGATATGCAGTATTTC. It is translated as CATSRDRAGASDMQYF.

Notes on this clonotype: A far larger clone is off by one base, so a read error is likely. The chain uses TRBV6-4 and TRBJ1-5, with 8 positions matching TRBD1. The CDR3 loop spans 14 amino acids. V was pared by 5 bases and J by 10 bases, with 10 bases of the junction left unmatched. CDR1 is MRHNA, CDR2 SNTAGT, per germline. The CDR3 sequence: CASSIGQGWHPQHF. CDR3 in DNA: TGTGCCAGCAGTATTGGACAGGGTTGGCACCCCCAGCATTTT.

This clonotype occurred many times. The chain uses TRBV18 and TRBJ2-2, with D tentatively TRBD1 (6 bases). CDR3 size: 14 residues. Trimming pared 6 bases from V and 0 bases from J, leaving 8 bases between. Germline V lookup: CDR1 KGHSH, CDR2 LQKENI. CDR3: CASSDSTNTGELFF. In DNA, the CDR3 is TGTGCCAGCTCGGACAGTACGAACACCGGGGAGCTGTTTTTT.

In this sample, this clonotype turned up many times. The V and J genes are TRBV27 and TRBJ2-7; D gene unclear. Germline CDR1 is MNHEY and CDR2 is SMNVEV (reference sequence). CDR3 length equals 12 residues. Trimming removed 8 bases from V and 3 bases from J, with 11 bases in between. The CDR3 sequence: CASGRACYEQYF. The CDR3 coding sequence is TGTGCCAGCGGAAGGGCTTGCTACGAGCAGTACTTC.

The rearrangement joins TRBV6-1 to TRBJ1-1, with D unclear. The V gene's germline CDR1 is MNHNS and CDR2 SASEGT. V dropped 6 bases and J dropped 4 bases, with 15 bases sitting between them. CDR3 size: 14 residues. The CDR3 here is CASRRDWVSTEAFF. CDR3 in DNA: TGTGCCAGCAGGCGTGATTGGGTAAGCACTGAAGCTTTCTTT.